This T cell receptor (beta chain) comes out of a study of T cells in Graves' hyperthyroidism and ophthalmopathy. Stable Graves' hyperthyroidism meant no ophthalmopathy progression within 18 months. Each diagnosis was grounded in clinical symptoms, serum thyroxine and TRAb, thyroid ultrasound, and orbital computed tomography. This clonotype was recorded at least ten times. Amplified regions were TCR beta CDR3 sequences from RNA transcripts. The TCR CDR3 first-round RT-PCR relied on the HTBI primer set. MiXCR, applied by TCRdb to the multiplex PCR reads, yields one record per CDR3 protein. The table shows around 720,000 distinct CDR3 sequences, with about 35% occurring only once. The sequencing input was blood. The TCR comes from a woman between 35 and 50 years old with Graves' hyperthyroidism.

CDR3 coding DNA: TGCAGTGCTAGAGTACTAGGAGTTGAGGGTCAGCCCCAGCATTTT. Its protein is CSARVLGVEGQPQHF. This rearrangement joins TRBV20-1 to TRBJ1-5; D not certain. Germline V CDR1 and CDR2: DFQATT, SNEGSKA (reference sequence). CDR3 length equals 15 residues. With 1 base removed from V and 6 bases from J, the gap between germline ends came to 16 bases.